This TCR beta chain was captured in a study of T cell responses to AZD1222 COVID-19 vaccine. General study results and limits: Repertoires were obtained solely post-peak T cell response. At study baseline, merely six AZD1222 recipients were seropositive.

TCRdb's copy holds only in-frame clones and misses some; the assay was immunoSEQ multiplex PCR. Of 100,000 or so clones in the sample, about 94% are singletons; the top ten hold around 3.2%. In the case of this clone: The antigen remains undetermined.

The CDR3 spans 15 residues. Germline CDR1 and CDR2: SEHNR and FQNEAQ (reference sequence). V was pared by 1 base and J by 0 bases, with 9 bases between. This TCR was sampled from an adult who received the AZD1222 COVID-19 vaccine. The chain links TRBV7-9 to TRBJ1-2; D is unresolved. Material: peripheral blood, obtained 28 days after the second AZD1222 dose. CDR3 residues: CASSLDASPNYGYTF. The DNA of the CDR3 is TGTGCCAGCAGCTTAGATGCGAGTCCTAACTATGGCTACACCTTC.